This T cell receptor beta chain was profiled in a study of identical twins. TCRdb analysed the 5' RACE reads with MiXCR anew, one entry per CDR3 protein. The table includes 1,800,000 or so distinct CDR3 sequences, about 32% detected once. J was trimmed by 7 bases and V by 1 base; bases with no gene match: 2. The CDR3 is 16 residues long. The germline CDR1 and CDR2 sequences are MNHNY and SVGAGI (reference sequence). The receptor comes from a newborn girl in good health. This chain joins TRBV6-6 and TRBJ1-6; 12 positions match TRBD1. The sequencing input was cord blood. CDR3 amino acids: CASSYWDRGRNSPLHF. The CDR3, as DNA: TGTGCCAGCAGTTACTGGGACAGGGGGCGCAATTCACCCCTCCACTTT.